The 18 T cell receptor beta chains below were found in one sample sequenced in a study of cytomegalovirus exposure and HLA in healthy donors. TCRdb's table, derived via immunoSEQ multiplex PCR, lists solely in-frame clones and lacks some. The sample carries 250,000 to 350,000 clones, 87% recorded once. Sequenced: PBMCs. The receptors were gathered from a woman in her thirties in good health and CMV-seropositive.

The rearrangement joins TRBV4-3 to TRBJ2-7; 9 bases match TRBD1. J was trimmed by 3 bases and V by 3 bases; bases with no gene match: 3. Per the germline V gene, CDR1 is LGHNA and CDR2 is YSLEER. This CDR3 contains 14 residues. The CDR3: CASSQRTGDYEQYF. As DNA, the CDR3 is TGCGCCAGCAGCCAGAGGACAGGGGACTACGAGCAGTACTTC.

The CDR3 DNA sequence: TGTGCCAGCAGCTTTGCCGGGACTAGCGGGGGGTCTTACAATGAGCAGTTCTTC. It is translated as CASSFAGTSGGSYNEQFF. The rearrangement uses TRBV7-2 and TRBJ2-1; TRBD2 matches 15 bases. The trim removed 3 bases at V and 4 bases at J, leaving 7 bases unmatched. The germline V gene encodes CDR1 SGHTA and CDR2 FQGNSA. This CDR3 is 18 amino acids long.

This clone came up once. This chain links TRBV7-2 with TRBJ2-6, with 8 bases identical to TRBD1. In germline, CDR1 is SGHTA, CDR2 FQGNSA. The CDR3 consists of 16 residues. V dropped 5 bases and J dropped 3; count of bases not matched to a gene: 6. The chain's CDR3 is CASSQRTGSGANVLTF. The CDR3 DNA follows: TGTGCCAGCAGCCAAAGGACAGGGAGTGGGGCCAACGTCCTGACTTTC.

The chain recombines TRBV27 with TRBJ2-3; D might be TRBD1 (6 bases). V was shortened by 3 bases and J by 3 bases, with 13 bases between the two germline ends. This CDR3 is 15 amino acids long. The germline CDR1 and CDR2 sequences are MNHEY and SMNVEV (reference sequence). This CDR3 is CASSFPGQGTDTQYF. CDR3 coding DNA: TGTGCCAGCAGTTTCCCAGGGCAGGGGACAGATACGCAGTATTTT.

The chain recombines TRBV30 with TRBJ1-2; the match to TRBD1 covers 8 bases. Germline V CDR1 and CDR2: GTSNPN, SVGIG (reference sequence). Trimming cost V 5 bases and J 3 bases; bases outside gene matches: 8. The CDR3 covers 14 residues. The CDR3, as DNA: TGTGCCTGGGCAGCGGACAGGGTAGACTATGGCTACACCTTC. As protein: CAWAADRVDYGYTF.

This chain connects TRBV5-6 to TRBJ2-2; D is uncertain. With 0 bases removed from V and 1 base from J, the gap between germline ends came to 13 bases. The CDR3 extends over 17 amino acids. Germline V gene sequence: CDR1 SGHDT, CDR2 YYEEEE. DNA for the CDR3: TGTGCCAGCAGCTTGGCCAGGCAGATACTGAACACCGGGGAGCTGTTTTTT. It specifies CASSLARQILNTGELFF.

The CDR3 nucleotides are TGTGCCAGCAGCGTGGGTCCTGCTGAAAAACTGTTTTTT. This gives the protein CASSVGPAEKLFF. The chain couples TRBV7-7 to TRBJ1-4; D ambiguous. Germline assignment: CDR1 SSHAT and CDR2 FNYEAQ (reference sequence). This CDR3 has 13 amino acids. V lost 5 bases and J lost 7, with 11 bases in between.

For the CDR3, the DNA is TGTGCCAGCAGCTTAGCCGCAGGGGGCTCCTACGAGCAGTACTTC. Amino acid sequence: CASSLAAGGSYEQYF. The chain employs TRBV11-2 and TRBJ2-7, with 7 bases identical to TRBD1. Germline-derived CDR1 and CDR2 are SGHAT and FQNNGV. The ends lost 1 base at V and 0 bases at J; junction bases unmatched: 3. CDR3 length: 15 amino acids.

The chain couples TRBV15 to TRBJ1-2, with D unclear. Germline CDR1 reads LNHNV; CDR2 reads YYDKDF (reference sequence). This CDR3 spans 12 amino acids. V lost 4 bases, J lost 3 bases, and 6 bases lay in between. The CDR3: CATSNKDYGYTF. The CDR3 DNA reads TGTGCCACCAGCAACAAGGACTATGGCTACACCTTC.

The table lists this clone with a count of one. This chain links TRBV5-4 with TRBJ2-2; D is unclear. V was trimmed by 3 bases and J by 1 base, leaving 7 bases between them. The germline V gene has CDR1 SGHNT and CDR2 YYREEE (reference sequence). The CDR3 is 14 amino acids. The CDR3 nucleotides are TGTGCCAGCAGCTACAACAAGAACACCGGGGAGCTGTTTTTT. This encodes CASSYNKNTGELFF. The variable domain in full, completed from reference TRBV5-4 and TRBJ2-2, reads ETGVTQSPTHLIKTRGQQVTLRCSSQSGHNTVSWYQQALGQGPQFIFQYYREEENGRGNFPPRFSGLQFPNYSSELNVNALELDDSALYLCASSYNKNTGELFFGEGSRLTVL.

V and J are TRBV7-6 and TRBJ2-7; D not certain. Germline V gene data show CDR1 as SGHVS and CDR2 as FNYEAQ. The CDR3 totals 13 residues. V was trimmed by 0 bases and J by 0 bases, leaving 3 bases between them. Here the CDR3 DNA reads TGTGCCAGCAGCTTAGCTACCTCCTACGAGCAGTACTTC. Its translation is CASSLATSYEQYF.

The gene calls are TRBV9 and TRBJ2-7; 7 bases line up with TRBD2. V was clipped by 0 bases and J by 5 bases; unmatched bases: 8. Looked up from germline, CDR1 is SGDLS and CDR2 is YYNGEE. The length of the CDR3 is 15 residues. This chain's CDR3 is CASSVAAGVVDEQYF. The CDR3 DNA reads TGTGCCAGCAGCGTAGCGGCGGGAGTGGTAGACGAGCAGTACTTC.

The rearrangement joins TRBV7-2 to TRBJ2-1, with D perhaps matching TRBD1 (6 bases). Deletions cut 5 bases from V and 5 bases from J, with 16 bases between. Germline V gene data show CDR1 as SGHTA and CDR2 as FQGNSA. CDR3 length: 15 amino acids. As DNA, the CDR3 is TGTGCCAGCAGCCTCACCCGGGACAAAGACAATGAGCAGTTCTTC. Translated: CASSLTRDKDNEQFF. The complete variable domain, with remaining parts taken from reference TRBV7-2 and TRBJ2-1, reads GAGVSQSPSNKVTEKGKDVELRCDPISGHTALYWYRQSLGQGLEFLIYFQGNSAPDKSGLPSDRFSAERTGGSVSTLTIQRTQQEDSAVYLCASSLTRDKDNEQFFGPGTRLTVL.

The chain employs TRBV2 and TRBJ2-1; 10 bases agree with TRBD1. The V gene's germline CDR1 is SNHLY and CDR2 FYNNEI. This CDR3 region has 15 residues. After removal of 6 bases from V and 4 bases from J, the junction contained 6 bases not matched to a gene. This CDR3 reads CASREWDRGYNEQFF. CDR3 nucleotide sequence: TGTGCCAGCAGGGAGTGGGACAGGGGATACAATGAGCAGTTCTTC.

This chain links TRBV27 with TRBJ2-5, with D possibly matching TRBD2 (5 bases). This CDR3 has 14 amino acids. Germline CDR1 MNHEY, CDR2 SMNVEV (reference sequence). V lost 4 bases to trimming and J lost 3 bases, with 12 bases between them. The CDR3 loop is CASSSGSAKETQYF. CDR3 DNA sequence: TGTGCCAGCAGTTCGGGGAGCGCCAAAGAGACCCAGTACTTC.

The V call is TRBV7-2, the J call TRBJ1-6; D gene ambiguous. CDR1 and CDR2 (germline): SGHTA, FQGNSA. The CDR3 is 14 amino acids. V shed 1 base and J shed 2 bases, with 3 bases lying between them. The CDR3 nucleotides read TGTGCCAGCAGCTTAGGGCCCTATAATTCACCCCTCCACTTT. This gives the protein CASSLGPYNSPLHF.

The chain couples TRBV7-9 to TRBJ1-1; D is undetermined. Deletions cut 4 bases from V and 8 bases from J, with 14 bases between. The CDR3 is 13 amino acids. CDR1 and CDR2 (germline): SEHNR, FQNEAQ (reference sequence). CDR3 sequence (DNA): TGTGCCAGCAGCTCCCACCCTCCCCAGGAAGCTTTCTTT. Its translation is CASSSHPPQEAFF.

The chain recombines TRBV15 with TRBJ2-7, with 9 bases matching TRBD2. The V gene end was trimmed by 0 bases and the J gene end by 4 bases; junction bases not matched to a gene: 7. This CDR3 is 16 amino acids long. Germline V CDR1 and CDR2: LNHNV, YYDKDF (reference sequence). The CDR3 coding sequence is TGTGCCACCAGCAGAGATCAAGGACTAGCGACTTACGAGCAGTACTTC. Protein product: CATSRDQGLATYEQYF.